This T cell receptor beta chain was identified in a study of human T cells and chemical hapten exposure. Background on the study: The study lasted 20 to 25 weeks, and patients were dosed weekly with diphenylcyclopropenone on the scalp throughout.

TCRdb used MiXCR to reprocess the RACE reads, holding one entry per CDR3 protein. The table includes tens of thousands of distinct CDR3 sequences, roughly 10% detected once. This clonotype has only a few counts. Documented time point: pre-sensitization, week 0. Treatment reported: therapeutic diphenylcyclopropenone sensitization with weekly scalp DPC. The authors' total RNA extraction used unfractionated whole blood. The receptor comes from a woman under 40 with alopecia areata. Some clones in this sample may be carry-over from other donors' samples. The sequencing used whole blood, collected in connection with sensitization to the hapten diphenylcyclopropenone (DPC).

CDR3 bases: TGTGCCAGCAGTTTGGATGGAAAATTGGGAAAACTGTTTTTT. Its protein product is CASSLDGKLGKLFF. The chain employs TRBV12-3 or TRBV12-4 and TRBJ1-4; D is undetermined. Trimming stripped 3 bases from V and 10 bases from J, with 15 bases between. The CDR3 is 14 amino acids.